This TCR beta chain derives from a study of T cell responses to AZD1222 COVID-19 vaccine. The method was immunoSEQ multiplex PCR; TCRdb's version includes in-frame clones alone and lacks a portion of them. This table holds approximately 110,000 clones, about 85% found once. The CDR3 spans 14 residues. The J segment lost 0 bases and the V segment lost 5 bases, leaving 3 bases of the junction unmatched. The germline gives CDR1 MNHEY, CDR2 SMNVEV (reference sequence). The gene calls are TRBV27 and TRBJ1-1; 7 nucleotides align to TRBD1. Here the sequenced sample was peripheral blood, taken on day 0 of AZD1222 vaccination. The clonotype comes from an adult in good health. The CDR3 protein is CASSQGTVNTEAFF. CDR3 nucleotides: TGTGCCAGCAGTCAAGGGACAGTGAACACTGAAGCTTTCTTT.